This is a list of T cell receptor beta chains from one sample in a study of T cell changes during pregnancy in multiple sclerosis. The method was immunoSEQ multiplex PCR; TCRdb's version includes in-frame clones alone and lacks a portion of them. The table shows about 60,000 clones, with roughly nine tenths occurring only once. Sequences were derived from CD4+ T cells from peripheral blood mononuclear cells, sampled in the first trimester of pregnancy. The source is a female donor with multiple sclerosis, enrolled in a pregnancy study. Both conserved end residues are part of each CDR3. The order of the fields is clone size, V gene, J gene, D gene, CDR3 protein, CDR3 DNA. A D gene is named only where the DNA matches it firmly. Rows give clone size only sometimes, using once, few, many, or a class for an expanded clone.

size: -; V: TRBV7-6; J: TRBJ1-1; D: TRBD1; CDR3: CASSLFLDRGRVGTEAFF; DNA: TGTGCCAGCAGCTTATTCTTGGACAGGGGGCGAGTGGGGACTGAAGCTTTCTTT
size: -; V: TRBV6-5; J: TRBJ2-1; D: -; CDR3: CASSYAGLGPYNEQFF; DNA: TGTGCCAGCAGTTACGCGGGTTTGGGCCCCTACAATGAGCAGTTCTTC
size: few; V: TRBV7-2; J: TRBJ1-4; D: TRBD1; CDR3: CASSPGGGNEKLFF; DNA: TGTGCCAGCAGCCCAGGGGGAGGTAATGAAAAACTGTTTTTT
size: few; V: TRBV5-6; J: TRBJ2-1; D: TRBD2; CDR3: CASVSGGAYNEQFF; DNA: TGTGCCAGCGTTAGCGGGGGGGCCTACAATGAGCAGTTCTTC
size: -; V: TRBV29-1; J: TRBJ2-5; D: -; CDR3: CSVAPGAVQETQYF; DNA: TGCAGCGTAGCCCCAGGGGCGGTCCAAGAGACCCAGTACTTC
size: -; V: TRBV14; J: TRBJ2-3; D: TRBD2; CDR3: CASRPSGTDTQYF; DNA: TGTGCCAGCAGACCTAGCGGAACAGATACGCAGTATTTT
size: -; V: TRBV7-6; J: TRBJ2-3; D: TRBD2; CDR3: CASSAQRGGREDTQYF; DNA: TGTGCCAGCAGCGCCCAGCGGGGGGGCCGGGAAGATACGCAGTATTTT
size: -; V: TRBV6-1; J: TRBJ1-2; D: TRBD1; CDR3: CASTARAGGNYGYTF; DNA: TGTGCCAGCACGGCTCGGGCAGGGGGTAACTATGGCTACACCTTC
size: -; V: TRBV5-1; J: TRBJ2-1; D: -; CDR3: CASSFLARADYEQFF; DNA: TGCGCCAGCAGCTTCCTAGCGCGGGCCGATTATGAGCAGTTCTTC
size: -; V: TRBV27; J: TRBJ1-3; D: -; CDR3: CASGSSGNTIYF; DNA: TGTGCCAGCGGGAGCTCTGGAAACACCATATATTTT
size: -; V: TRBV29-1; J: TRBJ1-2; D: TRBD1; CDR3: CSGTGGNYGYTF; DNA: TGCAGCGGGACAGGGGGAAACTATGGCTACACCTTC
size: once; V: TRBV29-1; J: TRBJ2-3; D: TRBD2; CDR3: CSGTLAGAADTQYF; DNA: TGCAGCGGGACCTTAGCGGGGGCAGCAGATACGCAGTATTTT
size: -; V: TRBV5-1; J: TRBJ2-7; D: TRBD1; CDR3: CASSYTGTGPYEQYF; DNA: TGCGCCAGCAGCTATACCGGGACAGGGCCCTACGAGCAGTACTTC
size: -; V: TRBV6-5; J: TRBJ1-4; D: TRBD1; CDR3: CASSYSGTGSEKLFF; DNA: TGTGCCAGCAGTTATTCCGGGACAGGGAGCGAAAAACTGTTTTTT
size: -; V: TRBV5-1; J: TRBJ1-5; D: TRBD1; CDR3: CASSPQGLNQPQHF; DNA: TGCGCCAGCAGCCCACAGGGGCTCAATCAGCCCCAGCATTTT
size: -; V: TRBV10-2; J: TRBJ1-6; D: -; CDR3: CASRLQLQGRSSYNSPLHF; DNA: TGCGCCAGCCGACTCCAACTTCAGGGAAGGAGCTCCTATAATTCACCCCTCCACTTT
size: -; V: TRBV28; J: TRBJ1-4; D: -; CDR3: CASSLRGGTFEKLFF; DNA: TGTGCCAGCAGTTTAAGGGGAGGTACGTTTGAAAAACTGTTTTTT
size: -; V: TRBV7-2; J: TRBJ2-3; D: -; CDR3: CASSFLPSLTDTQYF; DNA: TGTGCCAGCAGCTTCCTACCTTCACTCACAGATACGCAGTATTTT
size: -; V: TRBV5-1; J: TRBJ2-5; D: -; CDR3: CASSLRVSNYAETQYF; DNA: TGCGCCAGCAGCTTGAGAGTTTCGAACTATGCGGAGACCCAGTACTTC
size: -; V: TRBV5-4; J: TRBJ1-1; D: TRBD1; CDR3: CASSPRTGVNTEAFF; DNA: TGTGCCAGCAGCCCGCGGACAGGGGTGAACACTGAAGCTTTCTTT
size: -; V: TRBV5-5; J: TRBJ2-5; D: -; CDR3: CASSFSGSQETQYF; DNA: TGTGCCAGCAGCTTCTCAGGGTCCCAAGAGACCCAGTACTTC
size: -; V: TRBV6-1; J: TRBJ1-2; D: -; CDR3: CASSGTTGHYGYTF; DNA: TGTGCCAGCAGTGGAACTACAGGTCACTATGGCTACACCTTC